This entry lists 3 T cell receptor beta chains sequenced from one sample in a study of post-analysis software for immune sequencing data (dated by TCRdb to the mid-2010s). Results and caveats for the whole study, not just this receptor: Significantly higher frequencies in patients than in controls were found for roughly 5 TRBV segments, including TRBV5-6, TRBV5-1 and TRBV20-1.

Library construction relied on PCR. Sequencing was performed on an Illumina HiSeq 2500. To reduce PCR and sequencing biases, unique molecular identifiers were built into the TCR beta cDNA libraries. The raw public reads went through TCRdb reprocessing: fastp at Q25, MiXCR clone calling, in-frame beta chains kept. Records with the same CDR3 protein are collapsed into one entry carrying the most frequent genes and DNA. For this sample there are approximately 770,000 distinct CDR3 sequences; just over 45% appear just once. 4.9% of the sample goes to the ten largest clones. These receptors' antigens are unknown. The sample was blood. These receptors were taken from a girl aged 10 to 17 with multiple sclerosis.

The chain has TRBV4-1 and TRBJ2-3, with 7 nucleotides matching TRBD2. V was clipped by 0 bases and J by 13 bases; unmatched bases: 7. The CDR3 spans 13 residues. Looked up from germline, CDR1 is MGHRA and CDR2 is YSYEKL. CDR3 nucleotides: TGCGCCAGCAGCCAAGATAGCCTAGCGGAAGAGTATTTT. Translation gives CASSQDSLAEEYF.

CDR3: CSALRTGEDYGYTF. CDR3 DNA: TGCAGTGCACTCCGGACAGGGGAAGACTATGGCTACACCTTC. This chain uses TRBV20-1 with TRBJ1-2; TRBD1 matches at 9 bases. V lost 6 bases and J lost 3; bases outside the gene matches: 8. The CDR3 loop spans 14 amino acids. CDR1 and CDR2 (germline): DFQATT, SNEGSKA (reference sequence).

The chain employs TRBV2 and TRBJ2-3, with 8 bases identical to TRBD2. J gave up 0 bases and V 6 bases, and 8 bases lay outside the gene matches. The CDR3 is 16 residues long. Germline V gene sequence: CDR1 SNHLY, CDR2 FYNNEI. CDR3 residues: CASSSSGYTSTDTQYF. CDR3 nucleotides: TGTGCCAGCAGCTCTAGCGGGTACACTAGCACAGATACGCAGTATTTT.